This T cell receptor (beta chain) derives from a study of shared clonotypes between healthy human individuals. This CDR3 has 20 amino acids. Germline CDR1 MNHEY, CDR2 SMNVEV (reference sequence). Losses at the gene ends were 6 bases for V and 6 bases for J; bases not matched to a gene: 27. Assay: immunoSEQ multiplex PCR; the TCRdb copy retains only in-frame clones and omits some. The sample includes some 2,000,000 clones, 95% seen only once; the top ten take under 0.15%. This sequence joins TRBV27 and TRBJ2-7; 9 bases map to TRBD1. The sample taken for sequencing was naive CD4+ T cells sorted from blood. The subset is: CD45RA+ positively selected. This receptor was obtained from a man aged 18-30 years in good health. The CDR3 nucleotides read TGTGCCAGCAGCCAACAGGGGGCGAACTTGGTAGTGGTGAGGACGACCGAGCAGTACTTC. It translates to CASSQQGANLVVVRTTEQYF.